This is a list of T cell receptor beta chains from one sample in a study of blood T cell repertoires in COVID-19. The protocol was immunoSEQ multiplex PCR, while the TCRdb copy is restricted to in-frame clones and leaves out a portion. Seen here are 150,000 to 200,000 clones, more than 80% observed once, and the top ten hold 6.5% to 10%. Sequenced: peripheral blood. These receptors all stem from a woman aged 60-75 years with acute or convalescent COVID-19. CDR3s include the opening cysteine and the closing phenylalanine or tryptophan. D genes are given only for firm matches. Rows may omit the clone size; those that give it use once, few, many or a size class.

v_gene	abundance	d_gene	j_gene	CDR3nt	CDR3aa
TRBV9	NA	TRBD2	TRBJ2-2	TGTGCCAGCGGTGGTCTAGCGGGCACCGGGGAGCTGTTTTTT	CASGGLAGTGELFF
TRBV9	NA	TRBD2	TRBJ2-1	TGTGCCAGCAGCGTAGACGGTACTAGCGGGAGGAGGGATGAGCAGTTCTTC	CASSVDGTSGRRDEQFF
TRBV27	NA	TRBD1	TRBJ1-2	TGTGCCAGCAGTCCACACGGGACAGGGGGCTACACCTTC	CASSPHGTGGYTF
TRBV11-2	NA	TRBD2	TRBJ2-7	TGTGCCAGCAGCTCCGGGACTAGATACGAGCAGTACTTC	CASSSGTRYEQYF
TRBV10-2	once	TRBD2	TRBJ2-1	TGCGCCAGCAGTAATGGACTAGCGGGAGGGCCGAGGGAGGAGCAGTTCTTC	CASSNGLAGGPREEQFF
TRBV6-5	NA	NA	TRBJ1-1	TGTGCCAGCAGTTACTCGATCCCCAGACTTGGGACTGAAGCTTTCTTT	CASSYSIPRLGTEAFF
TRBV11-2	medium-sized	TRBD2	TRBJ2-1	TGTGCCAGCAGCTTTAGCGGGAGGGCCTACAATGAGCAGTTCTTC	CASSFSGRAYNEQFF
TRBV3-1/TRBV3-2	NA	NA	TRBJ1-2	TGTGCCAGCAGCCAAGATCCGAGGGGGAACTATGGCTACACCTTC	CASSQDPRGNYGYTF
TRBV19	NA	NA	TRBJ1-2	TGTGCCAGTCGAAACAGTCAGTCCTATGGCTACACCTTC	CASRNSQSYGYTF
TRBV7-6	NA	NA	TRBJ1-1	TGTGCCAGCAGCCCCTTTGCGAGGTCAACTGAAGCTTTCTTT	CASSPFARSTEAFF